The entry below gives a single T cell receptor beta chain sequence along with its context. Its antigen is still unknown. Treatment described: 15 to 20 received Ad26.COV2.S at low or high dose, single or two shots; 5 received placebo; per-sample allocation not given. Vaccine and placebo recipients were sampled on day 63 after the first injection. This sample was included in a study of Ad26.COV2.S vaccination and SARS-CoV-2 variants. Study-level findings and limits: An underestimation of total T cell responses may have resulted from the TCR breadth and depth analyses.

Sequenced by immunoSEQ multiplex PCR; TCRdb stores in-frame clones only, minus some. Among hundreds of thousands of clones, over 75% were seen once, and the ten largest hold approximately 12%. The CDR3 spans 18 residues. V was trimmed by 1 base and J by 2 bases, leaving 20 bases between them. Material: peripheral blood, obtained in a trial of Ad26.COV2.S vaccine versus placebo. This chain joins TRBV23-1 and TRBJ2-5; possible D gene TRBD2, 7 bases. TRBV23-1 is marked as an open reading frame, function uncertain. The TCR originated in a person aged 18 to 59 who received the Ad26.COV2.S COVID-19 vaccine or a placebo. The CDR3 reads CASSQFEPTKGGQETQYF. CDR3 coding DNA: TGCGCCAGCAGTCAATTCGAGCCAACGAAGGGGGGGCAAGAGACCCAGTACTTC.